This TCR beta chain was sequenced in a study of blood T cell repertoires in COVID-19. The overall study: Samples came from the United States, Italy and Spain, spanning acute and convalescent COVID-19. The cDNA or gDNA used as material had been derived from T cells, B-cell-depleted T cells, or PBMCs.

The authors' processing: Nucleated cell number was recorded as an estimate derived from reference gene primer amplification. The method was immunoSEQ multiplex PCR; TCRdb's version includes in-frame clones alone and lacks a portion of them. Clonal size and the V and J genes are those of that table, whereas D and trimming came from the DNA. The table shows around 270,000 clones, with under 85% occurring only once. Recruited during active infection, patients (from Seattle) were subsequently followed longitudinally. Sequenced sample: peripheral blood. The source is a human donor with COVID-19, enrolled during active disease. The donor label of this sample is uncertain.

CDR3 DNA: TGTGCCAGTCGGACAGGGGACAATAGCAATCAGCCCCAGCATTTT. Protein: CASRTGDNSNQPQHF. V usage is TRBV2 and J usage is TRBJ1-5, with 9 bases identical to TRBD1. There are 15 residues in the CDR3. Trimming cost V 9 bases and J 0 bases; bases outside gene matches: 6. Germline V gene sequence: CDR1 SNHLY, CDR2 FYNNEI.